This TCR beta chain is drawn from a study of blood T cell repertoires in COVID-19 (dated by TCRdb to 2018 to 2021). About the full investigation: Samples from collaborators originated in the United States, Italy and Spain and spanned both the acute and convalescent phases of COVID-19. The material from the prospective study consisted of cDNA or gDNA derived from T cells, B-cell-depleted T cells, or PBMCs. The dataset comprised deeply sampled blood TCRbeta repertoires from subjects exposed to, actively infected with, or recovered from COVID-19. The repertoires were released in a freely available public database meant as a resource for research on the immune response to SARS-CoV-2. Samples were obtained from the ongoing ImmuneRACE study (first 160 participants) and from 1,254 subjects provided by 6 global collaborators. Sample metadata almost always included a de-identified subject ID, COVID-19 status, age in years and sex. HLA class I and class II types, where available, came from metadata supplied by the sample provider rather than from assay-based typing.

The collaborating institutions used their own protocols to collect whole blood in K2EDTA tubes. For TCRbeta analysis, collaborators shipped samples in one of three forms: frozen whole blood, isolated PBMCs, or DNA extracted from either of those sample types. The immunoSEQ Assay, a bias-controlled multiplex PCR, was used to amplify TCRbeta CDR3 regions from genomic DNA. The published analysis was carried out like this. Nucleated cell counts per sample were estimated from amplification of reference gene primers within the assay. To quantify the absolute abundance of each unique TCRbeta CDR3 rearrangement, sequence reads were collapsed and filtered. Productive Simpson clonality was computed per sample as the square root of Simpson's diversity index over productive rearrangements. Sourced from immuneACCESS, this table was stored by TCRdb with only in-frame sequences that have V and J called. A share of the clones is absent; for the studies checked, an unresolved V gene accounts for under half, and the remainder has no known explanation. V, J and clone size derive from that table, while D and trimming were established from the DNA sequence. The sample contains 200,000 to 250,000 clones, over 70% of them found a single time. The ten largest account for roughly 2.9% of the sample.

Measured from the cysteine to the phenylalanine, the CDR3 is 12 residues long. Only the CDR3 region is kept as DNA, spanning 36 bases read in frame from base 1. Compared with germline, V lacks 9 bases and J lacks 6 bases; bases without a gene match: 3. CDR1 and CDR2, per the germline V gene, are WSHSY and SAAADI. Worth noting for this clone: The antigen it binds to is not known. No base qualities exist here, and no much larger clone lies one base off it.

The full study reports these points: The amount of clinical and demographic metadata varied by source and participant and was provided uncurated.

The source is a man aged 50 to 59 with active or convalescent COVID-19. Recombination connected TRBV10-2 to TRBJ1-1; 11 middle bases align to TRBD1. The sequencing sample was made of peripheral blood. In nucleotides, the sequence is TGCGCCAGTAAGGACAGGGGGCCTGAAGCTTTCTTT. Its product reads: CASKDRGPEAFF.